The source of this T cell receptor beta chain is a study of T cells in Graves' hyperthyroidism and ophthalmopathy. Trimming took 5 bases from V and 0 from J, leaving 14 bases between them. From germline, CDR1 is SGHTA and CDR2 FQGNSA. The CDR3 loop spans 15 amino acids. RNA transcripts were the template for amplifying TCR beta CDR3 regions. Carried out on the TCR CDR3, a first-round RT-PCR used the HTBI primer set. TCRdb ran MiXCR on the multiplex PCR reads and lists one entry per CDR3 protein. In the table there are about 290,000 distinct CDR3 sequences, roughly 14% of which are singletons. This clonotype occurred a few times.

The source material was blood. The sequence derives from a woman aged 25 to 39 with Graves' hyperthyroidism that later progressed to Graves' ophthalmopathy. The genes are TRBV7-2 and TRBJ2-7; D unclear. The CDR3, as DNA: TGTGCCAGCAGCCCTTTATCTATAAACTCCTACGAGCAGTACTTC. Protein: CASSPLSINSYEQYF.